A selection of T cell receptor beta chains follows, all from one sample in a study of T cell repertoires in cytomegalovirus infection. TCRdb redid the calling of the reads with MiXCR, one entry per CDR3 protein. Here the sample spans 200,000 to 300,000 distinct CDR3 sequences, 8% to 9.5% being singletons. Sequencing was carried out using PBMCs. The receptors originated from a human donor in good health (CMV status not recorded). Some clones in this sample may be carry-over from other donors' samples. Both conserved end residues are part of each CDR3. The order of the fields is clone size, D gene, J gene, V gene, CDR3 protein, CDR3 DNA. The D gene is left open where the match is weak. Size values are once, few and many counts, or a class for expanded clones, and some rows have none.

size: many; D: TRBD1; J: TRBJ1-3; V: TRBV7-6; CDR3: CASSRGQLSSGNTIYF; DNA: TGTGCCAGCAGTCGGGGACAGTTGAGCTCTGGAAACACCATATATTTT
size: many; D: NA; J: TRBJ2-6; V: TRBV19; CDR3: CASKPGQSGANVLTF; DNA: TGTGCCAGTAAACCCGGACAGTCTGGGGCCAACGTCCTGACTTTC
size: many; D: NA; J: TRBJ2-6; V: TRBV11-3; CDR3: CASSLQVAGANVLTF; DNA: TGTGCCAGCAGCCTTCAAGTAGCTGGGGCCAACGTCCTGACTTTC
size: NA; D: NA; J: TRBJ1-4; V: TRBV12-3/TRBV12-4; CDR3: CASSFRFEKLFF; DNA: TGTGCCAGCAGTTTTCGGTTTGAAAAACTGTTTTTT
size: many; D: TRBD1; J: TRBJ2-7; V: TRBV29-1; CDR3: CSVEDGQGDDYF; DNA: TGCAGCGTTGAAGATGGGCAGGGGGACGACTACTTC
size: many; D: NA; J: TRBJ2-3; V: TRBV29-1; CDR3: CSVVRPDTQYF; DNA: TGCAGCGTCGTCCGACCCGATACGCAGTATTTT
size: few; D: NA; J: TRBJ1-3; V: TRBV7-9; CDR3: CASSPARGNTIYF; DNA: TGTGCCAGCAGTCCTGCGCGGGGAAACACCATATATTTT
size: many; D: NA; J: TRBJ2-5; V: TRBV5-4; CDR3: CASSLATAQETQYF; DNA: TGTGCCAGCAGCTTGGCGACTGCCCAAGAGACCCAGTACTTC
size: many; D: NA; J: TRBJ2-2; V: TRBV7-2; CDR3: CASSSSGAWGGELFF; DNA: TGTGCCAGCAGCTCGAGTGGGGCCTGGGGCGGGGAGCTGTTTTTT
size: few; D: NA; J: TRBJ1-1; V: TRBV5-6; CDR3: CASSSGWPANTEAFF; DNA: TGTGCCAGCAGCTCGGGCTGGCCAGCGAACACTGAAGCTTTCTTT
size: few; D: NA; J: TRBJ2-5; V: TRBV11-2; CDR3: CASSLGGAREETQYF; DNA: TGTGCCAGCAGCCTGGGGGGGGCTAGGGAAGAGACCCAGTACTTC
size: few; D: TRBD1; J: TRBJ2-1; V: TRBV28; CDR3: CASGQGVPFNEQFF; DNA: TGTGCCAGCGGACAGGGAGTCCCCTTCAATGAGCAGTTCTTC
size: NA; D: NA; J: TRBJ1-5; V: TRBV5-6; CDR3: CASSLRHGRQPQHF; DNA: TGTGCCAGCAGCCTCAGACACGGGCGTCAGCCCCAGCATTTT